Sequencing of this T cell receptor beta chain was carried out in a study of blood T cell repertoires in COVID-19. Study context: PBMCs, B-cell-depleted T cells, or T cells were the source of the cDNA or gDNA that made up the material.

V lost 5 bases to trimming and J lost 0 bases, with 13 bases between them. The CDR3 is 15 amino acids. Germline CDR1 and CDR2: SGHTA and FQGNSA. The method was immunoSEQ multiplex PCR; TCRdb's version includes in-frame clones alone and lacks a portion of them. The sample holds over 10,000 clones, about 76% seen once. The origin of this receptor is a woman older than 75 with acute or convalescent COVID-19. The V call is TRBV7-2, the J call TRBJ1-1; D is possibly TRBD1 (5 bases). Specimen: peripheral blood. DNA for the CDR3: TGTGCCAGCAGCCCAAACCGGGGGGTGAACACTGAAGCTTTCTTT. It is translated as CASSPNRGVNTEAFF.